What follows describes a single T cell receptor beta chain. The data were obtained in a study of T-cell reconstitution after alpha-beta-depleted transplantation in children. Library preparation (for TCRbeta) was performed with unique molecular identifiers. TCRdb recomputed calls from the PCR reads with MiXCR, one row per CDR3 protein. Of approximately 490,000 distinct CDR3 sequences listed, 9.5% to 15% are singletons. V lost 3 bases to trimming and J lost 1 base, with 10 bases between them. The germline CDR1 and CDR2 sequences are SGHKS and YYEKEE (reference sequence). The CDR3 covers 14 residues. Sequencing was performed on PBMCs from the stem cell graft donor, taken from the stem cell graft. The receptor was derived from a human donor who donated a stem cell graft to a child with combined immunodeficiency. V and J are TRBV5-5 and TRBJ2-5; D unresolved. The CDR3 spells CASSSPLGQETQYF. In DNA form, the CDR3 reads TGTGCCAGCAGCTCGCCCCTGGGCCAAGAGACCCAGTACTTC. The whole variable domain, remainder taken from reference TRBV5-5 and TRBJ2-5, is DAGVTQSPTHLIKTRGQQVTLRCSPISGHKSVSWYQQVLGQGPQFIFQYYEKEERGRGNFPDRFSARQFPNYSSELNVNALLLGDSALYLCASSSPLGQETQYFGPGTRLLVL.